One sample yielded the 27 T cell receptor beta chains listed below, sequenced in a study of cytomegalovirus exposure and HLA in healthy donors. PCR primers comprised 60 Vbeta and 13 Jbeta primers. Clones were sequenced by immunoSEQ multiplex PCR, and TCRdb holds only the in-frame ones, with some missing. The sample has 80,000 to 95,000 clones; roughly two thirds are singletons. Input material: PBMCs. The receptor set was obtained from a woman between 45 and 60 years old in good health and CMV-seropositive.

This sequence joins TRBV5-1 and TRBJ1-1, with a weak D call TRBD1 (5 bases). V was clipped by 2 bases and J by 0 bases, with 14 bases between them. The CDR3 runs to 16 residues. Germline V gene lookup returns CDR1 SGHRS and CDR2 YFSETQ. CDR3 residues: CASSFFAWGLNTEAFF. CDR3 DNA: TGCGCCAGCAGCTTTTTTGCCTGGGGCTTGAACACTGAAGCTTTCTTT.

About this clone itself: This CDR3 is also generated by other DNA sequences in the sample. The V and J genes are TRBV29-1 and TRBJ2-2; perhaps TRBD1 as D (6 bases). The CDR3 runs 12 residues. The germline CDR1 and CDR2 sequences are SQVTM and ANQGSEA. V gave up 6 bases and J gave up 1 base, with 6 bases separating them. The CDR3 here is CSVGQNTGELFF. As DNA, the CDR3 is TGCAGCGTGGGACAGAACACCGGGGAGCTGTTTTTT.

CDR3 protein: CAWSSGQNYEQYF. The CDR3 DNA reads TGTGCCTGGAGTTCCGGACAAAATTACGAGCAGTACTTC. The V and J genes are TRBV30 and TRBJ2-7; D may be TRBD1 (5 bases). The CDR3 contains 13 residues. The ends were cut back, 2 bases at V and 4 bases at J, with 12 bases in the middle. The germline V gene has CDR1 GTSNPN and CDR2 SVGIG (reference sequence).

The V and J genes are TRBV19 and TRBJ2-2; 8 bases agree with TRBD1. CDR1 is LNHDA, CDR2 SQIVND, per germline (reference sequence). V gave up 4 bases and J gave up 4 bases; unmatched junction bases: 2. This CDR3 contains 14 residues. The CDR3 is CASSRTGSTGELFF. CDR3 coding DNA: TGTGCCAGTAGTAGGACAGGGTCCACCGGGGAGCTGTTTTTT.

DNA of the CDR3: TGCAGCGTTGAAGATCAGGATCCGAGCGGAGGGAGGAATGAGCAGTTCTTC. It encodes CSVEDQDPSGGRNEQFF. This rearrangement joins TRBV29-1 to TRBJ2-1; D is possibly TRBD2 (6 bases). The CDR3 runs 17 residues. V was clipped by 0 bases and J by 7 bases, with 22 bases between them. The germline V gene encodes CDR1 SQVTM and CDR2 ANQGSEA.

The chain carries TRBV7-9 and TRBJ2-1; 7 bases are a match to TRBD2. The CDR3 covers 15 residues. V trimming: 1 base; J trimming: 6 bases; junction bases outside the gene matches: 6. Looked up from germline, CDR1 is SEHNR and CDR2 is FQNEAQ (reference sequence). The CDR3 protein is CASSLVAGDFNEQFF. CDR3 nucleotides: TGTGCCAGCAGCTTAGTGGCGGGAGATTTCAATGAGCAGTTCTTC. Variable domain in full (rest from reference TRBV7-9 and TRBJ2-1): DTGVSQNPRHKITKRGQNVTFRCDPISEHNRLYWYRQTLGQGPEFLTYFQNEAQLEKSRLLSDRFSAERPKGSFSTLEIQRTEQGDSAMYLCASSLVAGDFNEQFFGPGTRLTVL.

The rearrangement joins TRBV29-1 to TRBJ2-7, with 9 bases matching TRBD1. V dropped 7 bases and J dropped 0; count of bases not matched to a gene: 7. CDR3 size: 14 residues. The germline V gene encodes CDR1 SQVTM and CDR2 ANQGSEA. The chain's CDR3 is CSAAGTGSSYEQYF. The CDR3, as DNA: TGCAGCGCTGCCGGGACAGGGAGCTCCTACGAGCAGTACTTC.

The chain recombines TRBV4-3 with TRBJ2-2; 12 nucleotides align to TRBD2. The ends lost 3 bases at V and 8 bases at J; junction bases unmatched: 7. The CDR3 length is 16 residues. Germline CDR1 is LGHNA and CDR2 is YSLEER. The CDR3 loop is CASSQRLAGEGGELFF. CDR3 coding DNA: TGCGCCAGCAGCCAGAGACTAGCGGGAGAAGGTGGGGAGCTGTTTTTT.

The gene calls are TRBV28 and TRBJ1-1; tentative D call: TRBD1 (6 bases). Looked up from germline, CDR1 is MDHEN and CDR2 is SYDVKM. The CDR3 contains 16 residues. V lost 6 bases and J 0 bases, leaving 17 bases between the germline ends. The CDR3 loop is CASRGRGALLNTEAFF. In DNA form, the CDR3 reads TGTGCCAGCAGGGGGCGGGGGGCATTACTGAACACTGAAGCTTTCTTT.

The rearrangement uses TRBV18 and TRBJ1-3; D not resolved. V was shortened by 4 bases and J by 2 bases, with 6 bases between the two germline ends. The CDR3 is made up of 13 amino acids. Germline V gene lookup returns CDR1 KGHSH and CDR2 LQKENI. CDR3 nucleotide sequence: TGTGCCAGCTCACTGGGAGCTGGAAACACCATATATTTT. It specifies CASSLGAGNTIYF.

The chain links TRBV5-6 to TRBJ2-7; D is perhaps TRBD2 (6 bases). With 2 bases removed from V and 7 bases from J, the gap between germline ends came to 19 bases. The CDR3 has 15 residues. The germline V gene encodes CDR1 SGHDT and CDR2 YYEEEE. CDR3 nucleotide sequence: TGTGCCAGCAGCTTCGGGACTGGCAGGAGAGGGGAGCAGTACTTC. This encodes CASSFGTGRRGEQYF.

This chain uses TRBV30 with TRBJ2-3; TRBD2 matches 7 bases. The CDR3 covers 16 residues. Germline V gene lookup returns CDR1 GTSNPN and CDR2 SVGIG (reference sequence). The ends lost 0 bases at V and 2 bases at J; junction bases unmatched: 8. The CDR3: CAWSVHRLADTDTQYF. As DNA, the CDR3 is TGTGCCTGGAGTGTACATCGGCTAGCGGACACAGATACGCAGTATTTT.

In its sample, this clone was seen a few times. This chain joins TRBV7-2 and TRBJ2-3; D may be TRBD2 (5 bases). CDR3 length: 16 residues. From germline, CDR1 is SGHTA and CDR2 FQGNSA. Trimming stripped 5 bases from V and 2 bases from J, with 17 bases between. The CDR3 sequence is CASSPKSGYNTDTQYF. The CDR3, as DNA: TGTGCCAGCAGCCCAAAGTCGGGATACAACACAGATACGCAGTATTTT.

The chain has TRBV4-1 and TRBJ2-3, with D unresolved. V gave up 0 bases and J gave up 4 bases, with 8 bases separating them. CDR3 length: 14 residues. The germline V gene encodes CDR1 MGHRA and CDR2 YSYEKL. This chain's CDR3 is CASSQDRLSDTQYF. DNA for the CDR3: TGCGCCAGCAGCCAAGATCGGTTGTCAGATACGCAGTATTTT.

The V gene is TRBV29-1, the J gene TRBJ2-3; maybe TRBD2 (6 bases). This CDR3 spans 14 amino acids. V shed 4 bases and J shed 0 bases, with 11 bases lying between them. Germline V gives CDR1 SQVTM, CDR2 ANQGSEA. The CDR3 DNA follows: TGCAGCGTTGTCCTAGCGCGTAGCACAGATACGCAGTATTTT. It is translated as CSVVLARSTDTQYF.

This rearrangement joins TRBV19 to TRBJ1-2; weak D call: TRBD1 (6 bases). Deletions cut 5 bases from V and 3 bases from J, with 19 bases between. CDR3 length: 16 amino acids. Germline CDR1 LNHDA, CDR2 SQIVND (reference sequence). CDR3 sequence (DNA): TGTGCCAGTAGTGCGCACAGGGTGGGATATGACTATGGCTACACCTTC. Translated, it gives CASSAHRVGYDYGYTF.

This clone appeared once. The rearrangement joins TRBV9 to TRBJ2-1; D call uncertain. The CDR3 contains 14 residues. Germline lookup yields CDR1 SGDLS and CDR2 YYNGEE. Trimming shortened V by 0 bases and J by 6 bases, and 10 bases separated the two germline ends. The chain's CDR3 is CASSVVSGVNEQFF. As DNA, the CDR3 is TGTGCCAGCAGCGTAGTGTCAGGTGTCAATGAGCAGTTCTTC.

The CDR3 is CASSPGGGLSYEQYF. As DNA, the CDR3 is TGTGCCAGCAGCCCGGGGGGGGGCCTCTCCTACGAGCAGTACTTC. The rearrangement links TRBV4-2 to TRBJ2-5, with 8 bases lining up with TRBD2. The DNA end favors TRBJ2-7, so the J call may be wrong. The CDR3 is 15 residues long. Germline-derived CDR1 and CDR2 are LGHNA and YNFKEQ.

The chain carries TRBV27 and TRBJ2-1, with 9 nucleotides matching TRBD1. Trimming took 8 bases from V and 5 from J; bases not matched to a gene: 13. The CDR3 has 16 residues. Per germline, CDR1 MNHEY and CDR2 SMNVEV (reference sequence). CDR3 in amino acids: CASRGGNRGLNNEQFF. The CDR3 DNA is TGTGCCAGCCGGGGTGGGAACAGGGGGCTGAACAATGAGCAGTTCTTC.

This clone was found a few times. The genes are TRBV29-1 and TRBJ2-2; weak D call: TRBD1 (5 bases). This CDR3 has 13 residues. The ends were cut back, 8 bases at V and 6 bases at J, with 16 bases in the middle. CDR1 is SQVTM and CDR2 is ANQGSEA in the germline V gene. The CDR3 bases are TGCAGCACGATCCGCAGGGCGGCCGGGGAGCTGTTTTTT. Encoded protein: CSTIRRAAGELFF.

This clone has only a few counts. The V and J genes are TRBV6-5 and TRBJ2-3, with 7 bases fitting TRBD1. The CDR3 contains 14 residues. The J segment lost 5 bases and the V segment lost 5 bases, leaving 7 bases of the junction unmatched. The germline V gene encodes CDR1 MNHEY and CDR2 SVGAGI. The CDR3 DNA follows: TGTGCCAGCAGTAGGGACAGAATACAAGATACGCAGTATTTT. This sequence encodes CASSRDRIQDTQYF.

The chain employs TRBV5-4 and TRBJ2-1; TRBD2 matches 9 bases. V lost 3 bases, J lost 7 bases, and 8 bases stayed unmatched. The CDR3 runs to 15 residues. In germline, CDR1 is SGHNT, CDR2 YYREEE (reference sequence). The CDR3: CASSWGSSGINEQFF. The CDR3 DNA follows: TGTGCCAGCAGCTGGGGGTCTAGCGGGATAAATGAGCAGTTCTTC.

This clone was seen only a few times. This rearrangement joins TRBV14 to TRBJ2-7; the match to TRBD2 covers 12 bases. The germline V gene encodes CDR1 SGHDN and CDR2 FVKESK. This CDR3 region has 18 residues. The junction had 9 bases not matched to a gene; V was cut back by 3 bases and J by 0 bases. CDR3 sequence: CASSHSTSGRPFSYEQYF. In DNA, the CDR3 is TGTGCCAGCAGCCATTCAACTAGCGGGAGGCCCTTCTCCTACGAGCAGTACTTC. Together with reference TRBV14 and TRBJ2-7, the CDR3 gives the full variable domain: EAGVTQFPSHSVIEKGQTVTLRCDPISGHDNLYWYRRVMGKEIKFLLHFVKESKQDESGMPNNRFLAERTGGTYSTLKVQPAELEDSGVYFCASSHSTSGRPFSYEQYFGPGTRLTVT.

The chain carries TRBV7-3 and TRBJ1-2, with D possibly being TRBD1 (5 bases). V was clipped by 1 base and J by 8 bases, with 17 bases between them. There are 15 residues in the CDR3. Germline V CDR1 and CDR2: SGHTA, FQGTGA. In DNA form, the CDR3 reads TGTGCCAGCAGCTTAAACCGGGGGATCTCGGGCGGCTACACCTTC. Its protein is CASSLNRGISGGYTF. Supplemented by reference TRBV7-3 and TRBJ1-2, the full variable domain reads GAGVSQTPSNKVTEKGKYVELRCDPISGHTALYWYRQSLGQGPEFLIYFQGTGAADDSGLPNDRFFAVRPEGSVSTLKIQRTERGDSAVYLCASSLNRGISGGYTFGSGTRLTVV.

The chain joins TRBV19 to TRBJ2-1, with 10 bases identical to TRBD2. CDR3 length: 14 residues. V gave up 5 bases and J gave up 3 bases; unmatched junction bases: 1. Per germline, CDR1 LNHDA and CDR2 SQIVND (reference sequence). CDR3 in DNA: TGTGCCAGTAGTCTAGCGGGAGTCTACAATGAGCAGTTCTTC. Translating it yields CASSLAGVYNEQFF.

This chain links TRBV7-6 with TRBJ1-1, with D unclear. The CDR3 extends over 18 amino acids. Trimming cost V 2 bases and J 0 bases, with 19 bases left between them. Germline V gene sequence: CDR1 SGHVS, CDR2 FNYEAQ. DNA of the CDR3: TGTGCCAGCAGCTTATGGGGTGCGGGAAAGGGAATGAACACTGAAGCTTTCTTT. The encoded protein is CASSLWGAGKGMNTEAFF.

The V call is TRBV10-3, the J call TRBJ1-2; TRBD1 might be the D (5 bases). CDR3 length: 15 residues. CDR1 and CDR2 from the germline V gene are ENHRY and SYGVKD. V gave up 3 bases and J gave up 8 bases, with 19 bases separating them. CDR3: CAISDFGGKGLGYTF. As DNA, the CDR3 is TGTGCCATCAGTGATTTCGGGGGGAAGGGGCTCGGCTACACCTTC.